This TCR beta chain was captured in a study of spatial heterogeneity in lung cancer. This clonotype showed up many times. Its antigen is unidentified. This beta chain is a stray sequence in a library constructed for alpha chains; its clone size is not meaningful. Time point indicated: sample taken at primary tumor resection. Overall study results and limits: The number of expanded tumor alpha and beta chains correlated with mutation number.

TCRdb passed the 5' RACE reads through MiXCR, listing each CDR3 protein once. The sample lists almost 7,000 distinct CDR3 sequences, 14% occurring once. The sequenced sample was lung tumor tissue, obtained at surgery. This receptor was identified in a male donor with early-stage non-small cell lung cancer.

The CDR3 DNA reads as TGTGCCTGGAGCGGACAGGGTACTACAGATACGCAGTATTTT. Translating it yields CAWSGQGTTDTQYF. This sequence joins TRBV30 and TRBJ2-3, with TRBD1 matching 8 bases. The CDR3 spans 14 residues. The junction had 5 bases not matched to a gene; V was cut back by 3 bases and J by 3 bases. The V gene's germline CDR1 is GTSNPN and CDR2 SVGIG (reference sequence). The entire variable domain, with the rest obtained from reference TRBV30 and TRBJ2-3, is as follows: SQTIHQWPATLVQPVGSPLSLECTVEGTSNPNLYWYRQAAGRGLQLLFYSVGIGQISSEVPQNLSASRPQDRQFILSSKKLLLSDSGFYLCAWSGQGTTDTQYFGPGTRLTVL.